The rows below give T cell receptor beta chains drawn from one sample of a study of OX40 agonist ivuxolimab in advanced cancers. The method was immunoSEQ multiplex PCR; TCRdb's version includes in-frame clones alone and lacks a portion of them. The sample consists of 37,000 or so clones, about 72% of them appearing once. The sequencing here drew on CD4+ or CD8+ T cells sorted from blood, taken in a trial of the OX40 agonist ivuxolimab. The receptor set was obtained from an adult with an advanced solid tumor such as melanoma, head and neck, liver or kidney cancer. Both conserved end residues are part of each CDR3. The order of the fields is J gene, V gene, CDR3 protein.

J gene: TRBJ2-2; V gene: TRBV27; CDR3 protein: CASSSPSGELFF
J gene: TRBJ2-3; V gene: TRBV14; CDR3 protein: CASSRAPVVVGAPHTQYF
J gene: TRBJ1-5; V gene: TRBV7-2; CDR3 protein: CASSLTRSNQPQHF
J gene: TRBJ2-3; V gene: TRBV7-2; CDR3 protein: CASSLAARDADTQYF
J gene: TRBJ1-2; V gene: TRBV6-4; CDR3 protein: CASSDQGAGGYTF
J gene: TRBJ2-1; V gene: TRBV5-4; CDR3 protein: CASGGANYNEQFF
J gene: TRBJ1-5; V gene: TRBV19; CDR3 protein: CASSTQGWLEDQPQHF
J gene: TRBJ1-2; V gene: TRBV7-2; CDR3 protein: CASSTTGTGIYGYTF
J gene: TRBJ1-2; V gene: TRBV27; CDR3 protein: CASSFSTGIYGYTF
J gene: TRBJ2-7; V gene: TRBV6-5; CDR3 protein: CASSNLGEQYF
J gene: TRBJ2-7; V gene: TRBV2; CDR3 protein: CASSAPSSSREDEQYF
J gene: TRBJ1-4; V gene: TRBV6-1; CDR3 protein: CASSVTGTPNEKLFF
J gene: TRBJ2-7; V gene: TRBV7-6; CDR3 protein: CASSQGDRSYEQYF
J gene: TRBJ1-1; V gene: TRBV7-2; CDR3 protein: CASSLAWNTEAFF
J gene: TRBJ2-7; V gene: TRBV18; CDR3 protein: CASSSQTGVYEQYF
J gene: TRBJ1-5; V gene: TRBV4-1; CDR3 protein: CASSQDLTGYNQPQHF
J gene: TRBJ2-7; V gene: TRBV27; CDR3 protein: CASRLRDGHYEQYF
J gene: TRBJ2-3; V gene: TRBV27; CDR3 protein: CASSQMSSTDTQYF
J gene: TRBJ2-1; V gene: TRBV18; CDR3 protein: CASSRTSGVYNEQFF
J gene: TRBJ2-7; V gene: TRBV30; CDR3 protein: CAWSAGTSYEQYF
J gene: TRBJ2-2; V gene: TRBV4-2; CDR3 protein: CASSQGSSTSGNTGELFF
J gene: TRBJ1-6; V gene: TRBV25-1; CDR3 protein: CASSDDRVTLHF
J gene: TRBJ1-5; V gene: TRBV19; CDR3 protein: CASSIGDSSGFLDMNNQPQHF
J gene: TRBJ1-2; V gene: TRBV5-4; CDR3 protein: CASSLPARQGNYGYTF
J gene: TRBJ2-1; V gene: TRBV7-2; CDR3 protein: CASSRTSHGDEQFF
J gene: TRBJ1-1; V gene: TRBV27; CDR3 protein: CASSLSGQVNTEAFF
J gene: TRBJ2-7; V gene: TRBV6-6; CDR3 protein: CASSYEEAGYEQYF
J gene: TRBJ2-3; V gene: TRBV19; CDR3 protein: CASSIIWDRTDTQYF